This T cell receptor (beta chain) was recovered during a study of blood T cells in healthy people across ages. This clonotype has only one observation. Its antigen remains unidentified. The study, taken as a whole, reports: Total diversity from one million sequenced T cells was likely underestimated.

It was with a sample-barcoded 5' primer and a J-beta primer mix that a second PCR of roughly 7 to 12 cycles was run. The template-switch adaptor was a 5' adaptor with 12 random nucleotides. It tagged each cDNA molecule. TCRdb reanalysed the 5' RACE reads using MiXCR and keeps one entry per CDR3 protein. The sample holds about 1.7 million distinct CDR3 sequences; roughly 27% are singletons and the top ten take about 8%. At least 7 million PBMCs were isolated per sample. Total RNA amounts of at least 6 micrograms were extracted per sample. The CDR3 has 11 residues. Germline V CDR1 and CDR2: LGHNT, FRNRAP.

The sequenced material came from blood. The chain employs TRBV12-5 and TRBJ2-4, with no clear D. The better agreement between TRBJ2-7 and the DNA end casts doubt on the J call. The receptor was isolated from a woman under 40 in good health. CDR3: CASENFYEQYF. CDR3 sequence (DNA): TGTGCTAGTGAGAATTTCTACGAGCAGTACTTC.